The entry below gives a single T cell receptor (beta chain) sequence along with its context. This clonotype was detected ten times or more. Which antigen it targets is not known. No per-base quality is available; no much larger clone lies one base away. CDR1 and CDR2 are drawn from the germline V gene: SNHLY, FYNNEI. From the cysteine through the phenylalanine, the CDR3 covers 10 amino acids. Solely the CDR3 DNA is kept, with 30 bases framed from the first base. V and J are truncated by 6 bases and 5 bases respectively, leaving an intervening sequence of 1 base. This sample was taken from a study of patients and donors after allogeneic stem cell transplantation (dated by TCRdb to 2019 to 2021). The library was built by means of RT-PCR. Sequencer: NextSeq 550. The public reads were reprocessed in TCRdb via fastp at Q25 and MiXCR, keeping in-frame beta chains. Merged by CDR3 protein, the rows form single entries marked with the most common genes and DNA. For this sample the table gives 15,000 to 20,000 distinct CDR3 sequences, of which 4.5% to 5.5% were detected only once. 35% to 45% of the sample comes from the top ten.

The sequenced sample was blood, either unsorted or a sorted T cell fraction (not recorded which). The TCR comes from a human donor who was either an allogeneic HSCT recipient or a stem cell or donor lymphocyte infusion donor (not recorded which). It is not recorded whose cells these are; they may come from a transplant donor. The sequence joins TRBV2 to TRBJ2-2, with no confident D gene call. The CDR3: CASRTGELFF. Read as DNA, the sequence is TGTGCCAGCAGGACCGGGGAGCTGTTTTTT.